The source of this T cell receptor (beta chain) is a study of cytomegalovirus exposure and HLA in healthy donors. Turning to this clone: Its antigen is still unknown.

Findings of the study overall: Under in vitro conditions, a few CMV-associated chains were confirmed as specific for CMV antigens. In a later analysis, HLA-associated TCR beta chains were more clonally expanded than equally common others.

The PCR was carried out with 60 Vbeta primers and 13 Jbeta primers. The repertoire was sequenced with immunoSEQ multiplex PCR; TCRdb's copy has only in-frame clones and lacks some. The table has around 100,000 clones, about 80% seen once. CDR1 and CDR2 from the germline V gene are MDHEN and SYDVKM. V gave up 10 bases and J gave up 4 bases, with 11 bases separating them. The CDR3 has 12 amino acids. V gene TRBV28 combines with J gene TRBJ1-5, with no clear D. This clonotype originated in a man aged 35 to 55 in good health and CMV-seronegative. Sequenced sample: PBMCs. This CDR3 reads CAITNTNQPQHF. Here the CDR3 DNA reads TGTGCCATCACCAACACAAATCAGCCCCAGCATTTT.